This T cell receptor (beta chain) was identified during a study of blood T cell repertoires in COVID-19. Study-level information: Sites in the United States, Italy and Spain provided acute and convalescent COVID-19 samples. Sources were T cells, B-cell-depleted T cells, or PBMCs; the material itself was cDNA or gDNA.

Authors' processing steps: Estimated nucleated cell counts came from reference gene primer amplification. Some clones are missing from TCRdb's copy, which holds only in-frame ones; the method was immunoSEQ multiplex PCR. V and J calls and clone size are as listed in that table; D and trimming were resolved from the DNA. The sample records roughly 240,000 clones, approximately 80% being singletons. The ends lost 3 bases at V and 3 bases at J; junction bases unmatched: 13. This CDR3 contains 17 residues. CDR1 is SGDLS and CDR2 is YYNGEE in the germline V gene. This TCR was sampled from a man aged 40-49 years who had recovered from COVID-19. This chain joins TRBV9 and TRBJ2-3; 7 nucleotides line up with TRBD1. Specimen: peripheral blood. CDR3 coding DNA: TGTGCCAGCAGCGCCGGGATTGGGACAGCCTCGACAGATACGCAGTATTTT. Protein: CASSAGIGTASTDTQYF.